A selection of T cell receptor beta chains follows, all from one sample in a study of blood T cell repertoires in COVID-19. The assay was immunoSEQ multiplex PCR, and TCRdb's table has in-frame clones only and misses some. The table lists approximately 90,000 clones, around three quarters of them singletons. Sequencing used peripheral blood. Every receptor here comes from a human donor in a cohort sampled during active COVID-19. Each CDR3 is given without its conserved first and last residue. The order of the fields is J gene, V gene, CDR3 protein.

TRBJ1-5 TRBV28 ATHLRGQGASQPQH
TRBJ1-4 TRBV12-5 ASGKTGLNEKLF
TRBJ2-5 TRBV5-1 ASGGGGVQETQY
TRBJ1-1 TRBV5-6 ASSLPGLGNTEAF
TRBJ2-7 TRBV5-5 ASRSDRASYEQY
TRBJ2-3 TRBV6-2/TRBV6-3 ASSWGLAGVGRKDTQY
TRBJ1-1 TRBV28 ASSFWATEAF
TRBJ2-1 TRBV23-1 ASSQSTPLLNNEQF
TRBJ1-1 TRBV5-1 ASSYRTGRDTEAF
TRBJ2-1 TRBV10-3 AISEQTREQF
TRBJ1-4 TRBV27 ASSLTHPSNEKLF
TRBJ2-5 TRBV30 AWRLKGQGGKTQY
TRBJ2-5 TRBV5-4 ASSSRTGQGETQY
TRBJ2-3 TRBV6-5 ASSYAGEFTDTQY
TRBJ2-5 TRBV14 ASSQGGRTGETQY
TRBJ2-1 TRBV4-2 ASSHQNSDNEQF
TRBJ2-5 TRBV7-9 ASEKGGEGRETQY
TRBJ2-1 TRBV6-1 ASSDQGVDEQF
TRBJ2-1 TRBV7-2 ASSLKADHNEQF
TRBJ2-7 TRBV28 ASSPLIYEQY
TRBJ2-5 TRBV5-3 ARGLDLTKETQY
TRBJ2-7 TRBV5-6 ASSSGLETSEQY
TRBJ1-6 TRBV18 ASSPTDYNSPLH
TRBJ1-2 TRBV28 ASSSTGYYGYT
TRBJ1-1 TRBV19 ASSNGQLRLNTEAF
TRBJ1-2 TRBV20-1 SASRGGYYGYT
TRBJ1-2 TRBV21-1 ASSPPDIAGYT
TRBJ2-1 TRBV28 ASSSVGSSGTDEQF
TRBJ2-1 TRBV9 ASSVATGESGFDEQF
TRBJ2-2 TRBV4-3 ASSQDTSGLGNTGELF
TRBJ2-7 TRBV10-3 AISEGSYEQY
TRBJ1-1 TRBV30 ACRGVNTEAF
TRBJ2-7 TRBV5-4 ASRTGTGEQY
TRBJ1-3 TRBV19 ASSQNRGHGNTIY